Listed here are 3 T cell receptor beta chains from one sample, sequenced in a study of neurological immune-mediated disorders (dated by TCRdb to about 2019). The protocol used for the library was 5' RACE. The run used an Illumina HiSeq 2500. TCRdb trimmed the raw reads at Q25, called clones with MiXCR and kept productive beta chains. Each entry is one CDR3 protein sequence, shown with its most common DNA and genes. Counted in this sample were approximately 100,000 distinct CDR3 sequences; 3.5% to 4% of them appeared once. The ten largest account for around 6% of the sample. The sample taken for sequencing was PBMCs. The receptors here all came from a woman aged 18-29 years with multiple sclerosis.

This clonotype has just a few counts. The V call is TRBV6-5, the J call TRBJ1-3; D gene unclear. The germline CDR1 and CDR2 sequences are MNHEY and SVGAGI. This CDR3 contains 14 residues. V was clipped by 0 bases and J by 2 bases, with 5 bases between them. The CDR3 protein is CASSYSSTGNTIYF. The CDR3, as DNA: TGTGCCAGCAGTTACTCGTCTACTGGAAACACCATATATTTT.

This clonotype was found many times. The V gene is TRBV5-1, the J gene TRBJ1-1; TRBD1 is a possible D gene (5 bases). The CDR3 is made up of 15 amino acids. V lost 1 base, J lost 1 base, and 11 bases lay in between. Germline V CDR1 and CDR2: SGHRS, YFSETQ. The CDR3 coding sequence is TGCGCCAGCAGCTTGTTTGGGACGGAGAACACTGAAGCTTTCTTT. It translates to CASSLFGTENTEAFF.

This clonotype was observed at least ten times. The chain recombines TRBV20-1 with TRBJ1-4; D is unclear. The CDR3 has 15 residues. The V end lost 4 bases, the J end lost 0 bases, and 12 bases lay between the germline ends. Germline-derived CDR1 and CDR2 are DFQATT and SNEGSKA (reference sequence). The CDR3 loop reads CSAMVEGTTNEKLFF. In DNA form, the CDR3 reads TGCAGTGCTATGGTAGAGGGAACAACTAATGAAAAACTGTTTTTT.